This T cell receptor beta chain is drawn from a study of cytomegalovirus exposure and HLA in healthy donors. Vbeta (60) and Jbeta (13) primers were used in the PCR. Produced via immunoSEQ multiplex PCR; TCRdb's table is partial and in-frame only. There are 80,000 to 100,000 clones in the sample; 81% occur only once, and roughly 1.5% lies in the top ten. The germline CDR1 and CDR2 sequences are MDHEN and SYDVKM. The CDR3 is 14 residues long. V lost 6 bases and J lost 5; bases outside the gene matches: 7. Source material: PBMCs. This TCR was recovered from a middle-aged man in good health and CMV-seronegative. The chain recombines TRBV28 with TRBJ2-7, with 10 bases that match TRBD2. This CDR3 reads CASRKAGGPHEQYF. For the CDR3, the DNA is TGTGCCAGCAGGAAAGCGGGGGGGCCCCACGAGCAGTACTTC.